The T cell receptor beta chain under discussion was sequenced for a study of T cells in localized non-small cell lung cancer. Study-wide results and caveats: Measurement of T cell clonality placed uninvolved adjacent lung highest, above the level in tumor.

The method was immunoSEQ multiplex PCR; TCRdb's version includes in-frame clones alone and lacks a portion of them. The profile covers more than 70,000 clones, with approximately 85% appearing a single time and around 2.8% taken by the ten largest. Comment on this clone: Its antigen is undetermined.

There are 15 residues in the CDR3. Germline V gene lookup returns CDR1 SGHKS and CDR2 YYEKEE (reference sequence). The V gene lost 5 bases and the J gene lost 4 bases, with 18 bases spanning the gap. Sample: peripheral blood, taken before any cancer treatment. This chain joins TRBV5-5 and TRBJ1-2; D unresolved. The origin of this receptor is a man between 40 and 70 years old with stage I lung adenocarcinoma. The CDR3 DNA sequence: TGTGCCAGCAGAACCCTACGGACGGAATCCTATGGCTACACCTTC. This gives the protein CASRTLRTESYGYTF. The entire variable domain, with the rest obtained from reference TRBV5-5 and TRBJ1-2, is as follows: DAGVTQSPTHLIKTRGQQVTLRCSPISGHKSVSWYQQVLGQGPQFIFQYYEKEERGRGNFPDRFSARQFPNYSSELNVNALLLGDSALYLCASRTLRTESYGYTFGSGTRLTVV.